A single sample is the source of the 13 T cell receptor beta chains below, sequenced in a study of Ad26.COV2.S vaccination and SARS-CoV-2 variants. The treatment was: roughly 19 received Ad26.COV2.S at low or high dose, single or two shots; 5 received placebo; per-sample allocation not given. Sampling occurred on day 63 after the first vaccine or placebo injection. Using immunoSEQ multiplex PCR, the repertoire was profiled, and TCRdb retains in-frame clones only, with some absent. Of hundreds of thousands of clones in the sample, roughly 90% are singletons; the top ten hold 1.5%. Sequenced here: peripheral blood, sampled in a trial of Ad26.COV2.S vaccine versus placebo. These receptors were obtained from a person between 18 and 59 years old who received the Ad26.COV2.S COVID-19 vaccine or a placebo.

In its sample, this clone was seen once. The chain uses TRBV5-4 and TRBJ2-7; 10 bases are a match to TRBD1. The trim removed 4 bases at V and 7 bases at J, leaving 11 bases unmatched. Per the germline V gene, CDR1 is SGHNT and CDR2 is YYREEE (reference sequence). This CDR3 region has 15 residues. The CDR3 bases are TGTGCCAGCAGCCCCCGACAGGGGGCTGATGGAGAGCAGTACTTC. Protein sequence: CASSPRQGADGEQYF. The variable domain in full, with the rest retrieved from reference TRBV5-4 and TRBJ2-7, is ETGVTQSPTHLIKTRGQQVTLRCSSQSGHNTVSWYQQALGQGPQFIFQYYREEENGRGNFPPRFSGLQFPNYSSELNVNALELDDSALYLCASSPRQGADGEQYFGPGTRLTVT.

The chain combines TRBV5-1 with TRBJ1-1; 7 nucleotides agree with TRBD1. Looked up from germline, CDR1 is SGHRS and CDR2 is YFSETQ. The CDR3 has 13 amino acids. V lost 6 bases and J lost 5; bases outside the gene matches: 7. The CDR3 nucleotides are TGCGCCAGCACAAGGGACAGAAATACTGAAGCTTTCTTT. It translates to CASTRDRNTEAFF. Full variable domain (outside the CDR3, taken from reference TRBV5-1 and TRBJ1-1): KAGVTQTPRYLIKTRGQQVTLSCSPISGHRSVSWYQQTPGQGLQFLFEYFSETQRNKGNFPGRFSGRQFSNSRSEMNVSTLELGDSALYLCASTRDRNTEAFFGQGTRLTVV.

The V gene is TRBV25-1, the J gene TRBJ2-7; no clear D gene. V was cut by 1 base and J by 5 bases, with 6 bases left in between. The CDR3 extends over 12 amino acids. The germline V gene encodes CDR1 MGHDK and CDR2 SYGVNS. For the CDR3, the DNA is TGTGCCAGCAGTGAATTAGGAGACGAGCAGTACTTC. Translating gives CASSELGDEQYF.

This chain uses TRBV5-1 with TRBJ2-3; tentatively, D is TRBD1 or TRBD2 (6 bases each). Trimming cost V 1 base and J 4 bases, with 13 bases left between them. Germline CDR1 reads SGHRS; CDR2 reads YFSETQ. The CDR3 is 15 amino acids. The CDR3 DNA reads TGCGCCAGCAGCTTGACGGGCGGGACATCAGATACGCAGTATTTT. Protein product: CASSLTGGTSDTQYF. Based on the CDR3 plus reference TRBV5-1 and TRBJ2-3, the full variable domain is KAGVTQTPRYLIKTRGQQVTLSCSPISGHRSVSWYQQTPGQGLQFLFEYFSETQRNKGNFPGRFSGRQFSNSRSEMNVSTLELGDSALYLCASSLTGGTSDTQYFGPGTRLTVL.

To note about this clone: The same CDR3 arises from other DNA sequences in this sample as well. The CDR3 region is CASRDRGNQPQHF. In DNA, the CDR3 is TGTGCCAGCCGGGACAGGGGCAATCAGCCCCAGCATTTT. The chain combines TRBV2 with TRBJ1-5; 9 nucleotides align to TRBD1. V gave up 8 bases and J gave up 2 bases; unmatched junction bases: 1. The CDR3 has 13 residues. In germline, CDR1 is SNHLY, CDR2 FYNNEI.

This clone was observed a single time. J is TRBJ1-1 and V is TRBV19; the D gene is possibly TRBD1 (5 bases). CDR1 LNHDA and CDR2 SQIVND come from the germline V gene (reference sequence). The V end was cut by 3 bases, the J end by 1 base, with 12 bases between. The CDR3 has 15 amino acids. The chain's CDR3 is CASSMIGASNTEAFF. Written as DNA, the CDR3 is TGTGCCAGTAGTATGATAGGGGCCTCGAACACTGAAGCTTTCTTT.

The V call is TRBV7-6, the J call TRBJ2-7; perhaps TRBD2 as D (5 bases). V was clipped by 5 bases and J by 0 bases, with 11 bases between them. Germline V CDR1 and CDR2: SGHVS, FNYEAQ. CDR3 length: 14 residues. CDR3 sequence: CASSKEDGSYEQYF. The CDR3 DNA reads TGTGCCAGCAGCAAGGAGGACGGCTCCTACGAGCAGTACTTC.

The chain employs TRBV30 and TRBJ2-3; D is possibly TRBD1 or TRBD2 (5 bases each). There are 13 residues in the CDR3. V lost 3 bases and J lost 5, with 12 bases in between. CDR1 and CDR2 from the germline V gene are GTSNPN and SVGIG (reference sequence). This CDR3 is CAWSRGQGDTQYF. The CDR3 bases are TGTGCCTGGAGCAGAGGGCAGGGAGATACGCAGTATTTT.

The genes are TRBV7-2 and TRBJ1-1, with D unclear. V lost 6 bases, J lost 4 bases, and 18 bases lay in between. There are 15 residues in the CDR3. The germline V gene encodes CDR1 SGHTA and CDR2 FQGNSA. The CDR3 nucleotides are TGTGCCAGCAGACTGCAGGAGGGTGCCAGCACTGAAGCTTTCTTT. It encodes CASRLQEGASTEAFF.

The V and J genes are TRBV11-3 and TRBJ2-1; 7 nucleotides align to TRBD2. In germline, CDR1 is SGHNT, CDR2 YENEEA. The V segment lost 5 bases and the J segment 8 bases; nucleotides outside the gene matches: 12. The CDR3 has 15 residues. Here the CDR3 DNA reads TGTGCCAGCAGCCTTAGCGGGTCTTTCGGCGATGAGCAGTTCTTC. Translation gives CASSLSGSFGDEQFF.

The rearrangement uses TRBV6-5 and TRBJ1-1, with a possible D match to TRBD1 (5 bases). The CDR3 spans 14 residues. V was clipped by 6 bases and J by 1 base, with 12 bases between them. CDR1 MNHEY and CDR2 SVGAGI come from the germline V gene. The CDR3 region has the DNA TGTGCCAGCAGACCACTTCAGGGGAACACTGAAGCTTTCTTT. This gives the protein CASRPLQGNTEAFF.

The chain employs TRBV7-2 and TRBJ1-6, with 11 bases fitting TRBD1. From germline, CDR1 is SGHTA and CDR2 FQGNSA. Trimming took 2 bases from V and 9 from J; bases not matched to a gene: 3. This CDR3 spans 15 amino acids. The CDR3, as DNA: TGTGCCAGCAGCTTAAGGACAGGGGGCTTTTCACCCCTCCACTTT. Translated, it gives CASSLRTGGFSPLHF.

About this clone itself: The same CDR3 also results from other DNA sequences found in this sample. The chain recombines TRBV19 with TRBJ2-7; maybe TRBD1 (6 bases). CDR1 is LNHDA and CDR2 is SQIVND in the germline V gene (reference sequence). This CDR3 comprises 14 residues. The V and J ends lost 4 bases and 4 bases respectively, with 14 bases between them. CDR3: CASSTRTGLYEQYF. In DNA, the CDR3 is TGTGCCAGTAGTACCCGAACAGGGCTATACGAGCAGTACTTC.